This T cell receptor (beta chain) was sequenced for a study of cytomegalovirus exposure and HLA in healthy donors (dated by TCRdb to 2017 to 2019). Regarding the complete study: According to an earlier analysis of a few hundred of the donors, 150 million to 200 million T cells yielded roughly 100 million unique TCR beta sequences and 276 Gb of sequence data. HLA typing covered class I and class II loci at four-digit resolution. To predict cytomegalovirus infection status, the study combined high-throughput TCR immunosequencing, statistical association of individual TCRs with disease status, and machine learning. Typing coverage varied by locus: roughly 629-630 donors for A, B, C, DRB1 and DQB1; roughly 520 for DQA1; around 570 for DPA1; 450 to 480 for DPB1. A later analysis re-examined previously published TCR beta repertoires from more than 600 donors and added high-resolution HLA genotyping to investigate patterns of TCR occurrence. An earlier analysis of some 600 of the donors applied high-throughput TCR beta sequencing to assess whether each TCR beta V gene segment acted as functional or pseudogenic. Among the roughly 400 genotyped donors, approximately 76% belonged to the genetic ancestry cluster associated with self-reported Caucasian donors. Donor age, sex, ethnicity and CMV serostatus were compiled alongside the repertoire data. The study aimed to test whether cataloging public T cell receptors could reveal signatures of past pathogen exposure. Because of strong linkage in the cohort, four to six DR-DQ haplotypes were treated as single units for association and clustering. Rather than drawing on any new phenotypic data, the later analysis identified candidate immune exposures from TCR beta sequences and the way those sequences occurred across donors. The study used immunosequencing to profile the T cell repertoires of several hundred subjects and linked those repertoires to cytomegalovirus serostatus. An early release that covered about 600 HLA-typed donors contained around 300 gigabases of sequencing data and about 84 million unique TCR sequences. A separate validation cohort of 90 to 150 different subjects was used in addition to the roughly 640-subject first cohort. A later genetic analysis took genome-wide SNP genotypes for about three fifths of the 666 donors and used that subset as a discovery cohort. Every discovery cohort repertoire had been produced on one sequencing platform. Across approximately 420 genotyped donors of the cohort, an average of about 200,000 unique TCR beta nucleotide sequences per donor were sequenced, and roughly 17% of those sequences were non-productive.

In regard to this clone: There is no known antigen for this receptor. No much larger clone exists at a distance of one base, and base qualities are not known.

Overall study results and their limits: Because counts were too low, seventeen rarely observed V segments, including chromosome 9 orphons, were left out of the earlier analysis of some 640 of the donors. In an earlier analysis of around 500 of the donors, most TCR beta V segments appeared in productive rearrangements about 90% or about 30% of the time, broadly matching IMGT annotations. Specific HLA alleles were associated with over 15,000 TCR beta sequences at a false discovery rate of 0.05 in a later analysis. The classifier was reported to diagnose cytomegalovirus status with high specificity and sensitivity in both the original cohort and the validation cohort. Some IMGT-functional V segments, including TRBV6-2 and TRBV6-3, could not be told apart with the 87-base-pair reads, so those segments were excluded. The sequencing pipeline was judged likely to have produced a cluster of highly shared sequence variants as a technical artifact. HLA typing was unavailable for some donors at each locus, so association tests used only the typed subset. In the study, about 150 TCR beta chains were listed as associated with cytomegalovirus. According to a later genetic analysis, donors in an Asian-associated ancestry cluster had fewer N-insertions in productive TCRs than the roughly 700-donor mean. Correlated functional status among segregating V segments might reflect linkage disequilibrium, but an unknown experimental factor could not be ruled out. Across donors, most TCR sequences were observed very rarely, whereas some public TCRs were present in many individuals. In this cohort, only TCR beta chains were sequenced, and detectable features were limited by the absence of alpha or paired-chain data. A further reported finding was that TCR beta sequences accurately predicted the HLA-A and HLA-B alleles for most subjects in the first cohort. Immune exposure information for the cohort was limited to CMV serostatus. An association between a missense DCLRE1C variant and V-gene and J-gene trimming of TCR beta chains was found in a later genetic analysis and replicated in an independent cohort. In a later analysis, TCR association rates were found to vary across HLA loci, with the most associated TCRs seen for DRB1 alleles and the fewest for HLA-C alleles. Assigning TCR associations to individual alleles was difficult when HLA alleles, especially DR and DQ, strongly co-occurred. In a later analysis, most CMV-associated TCR beta chains were found to appear HLA-restricted, with HLA associations seemingly driven largely by CMV exposure. Sequencing depth was assumed to be roughly uniform across donors in the presence/absence analyses, though that assumption may not hold. It was suggested by the authors that the approach could potentially be generalized to other disease states and immunological phenotypes. A later analysis reported that several top co-occurrence clusters appeared linked to parvovirus B19, influenza, CMV and Epstein-Barr virus. A few of the identified cytomegalovirus-associated TCR beta chains were confirmed in vitro to be specific for cytomegalovirus antigens. Compared with equally common non-associated chains, HLA-associated TCR beta chains in a later analysis were more clonally expanded and had lower generation probabilities.

Libraries were built with the immunoSEQ multiplex PCR assay. For the multiplex PCR, a mixture combining 60 forward primers for TCR Vbeta segments and 13 reverse primers for TCR Jbeta segments was used. Amplification of the CDR3 region of rearranged TCR beta genes was performed with a multiplex PCR assay on genomic DNA. On the Illumina HiSeq System, the amplified TCR beta libraries were sequenced as 87-base-pair reads. In the source study's methods: A later analysis tallied 75 million to 95 million unique TCR beta chains across the 550 to 850 repertoires, and approximately 12 million of those chains were shared by two or more donors. Raw reads were error-corrected and collapsed into unique sequences with a nearest-neighbor algorithm that merged closely related sequences to remove PCR and sequencing errors. To assign V, D and J gene segments, CDR3 sequences were aligned to IMGT reference sequences. Each retained sequence needed at least a six-nucleotide match to both a V gene segment and a J gene segment. A rearrangement was called productive if the CDR3 had no stop codons and remained in frame with V and J, and every other rearrangement was called non-productive. CDR3 was defined according to IMGT convention as the region running from the second conserved V-encoded cysteine to the conserved J-encoded phenylalanine. The earlier analysis of about 620 of the donors excluded sequences that lacked an unambiguous match to a single V gene segment. In an earlier analysis of around 590 of the donors, a V segment was called functional when productive rearrangements were above 56.7%, and segregating when the standard deviation between donors exceeded 5%. A statistical classification framework was built to diagnose cytomegalovirus status from the catalog of TCR beta chain sequences. In a later analysis, V and J genes were assigned by comparing TCR nucleotide sequences against IMGT/GENE-DB human TR gene sequences. In a later analysis, CDR3 sequences and most-parsimonious VDJ recombination scenarios were assigned using the TCRdist pipeline. In a later analysis, each TCR beta chain was defined by its CDR3 amino acid sequence together with its V-gene family, and reads lacking a unique V-gene family were excluded. A later analysis removed 500 to 600 highly shared, low-generation-probability nucleotide sequences to deal with suspected cross-contamination and a sequencing artifact. For each public chain, a later analysis derived a clonal expansion index from normalized ranks of inferred template counts within each repertoire. A later analysis computed generation probabilities with a VDJ recombination model fitted to out-of-frame rearrangements, and checked the results against IGoR. In a later analysis, hypergeometric tests were used to score TCR-TCR, TCR-HLA and TCR-CMV co-occurrence, with a repertoire-size bias correction applied to TCR pairs. A later analysis estimated false discovery rates by permuting HLA or CMV assignments 20 times. In a later analysis, co-occurring TCRs were grouped with DBSCAN, and TCRdist sequence similarity was added when clustering was performed within HLA-allele-positive subsets. Repertoires with fewer than 30,000 or more than 120,000 public chains were left out of co-occurrence clustering, as were five repertoires with anomalous nucleotide sharing. TCRdb stores this immuneACCESS table with in-frame sequences only. Part of the clones is absent; in the studies checked, under half of the shortfall reflects unresolved V genes, and no reason is known for the rest. That table is the source of V, J and clone size, and D and trimming were worked out from the DNA. For this sample there are around 160,000 clones; roughly 79% appear just once. Clones ranked in the top ten supply about 9.1% of the sample.

The CDR3 sequence holds 12 residues, the cysteine and phenylalanine included. Only the CDR3 portion is preserved as DNA: 36 bases, with reading frame beginning at the first base. The germline V gene (reference sequence) supplies CDR1 SEHNR and CDR2 FQNEAQ. Between the V and J ends, shortened by 4 bases and 12 bases respectively, the junction contains 15 bases. The cohort comprised fewer than 750 healthy bone marrow donors. At the time of sampling, all cohort members were nominally healthy, though unrecorded immune exposures were likely present. The donor tested CMV seropositive and was one of the 289 seropositive cohort members. A peripheral blood sample was collected from each donor, and TCR beta sequencing was performed on peripheral blood mononuclear cells. The Qiagen DNeasy Blood Extraction Kit was used to extract genomic DNA from the blood cell samples.

The sequence joins TRBV7-9 to TRBJ1-2; TRBD1 might be the D gene, on 5 matching bases. The TCR originated in a man younger than 35 in good health and CMV-seropositive. Sequencing was done on a sample of PBMCs. CDR3 protein: CASSSSGSGDTF. The bases are TGTGCCAGCAGCTCTAGTGGCTCGGGGGACACCTTC.